What follows is one T cell receptor (beta chain) and its context. CDR3 length: 12 amino acids. Per germline, CDR1 LNHDA and CDR2 SQIVND (reference sequence). The ends were cut back, 5 bases at V and 7 bases at J, with 11 bases in the middle. Participants, about 18 to 90 years old, spanned fewer than 30 US areas. Participants' own reports of clinical history determined their cohort assignment. This entry belongs to a study of blood T cell repertoires in COVID-19. Study at large: Nucleic acid was either cDNA or gDNA, and it came from T cells, B-cell-depleted T cells, or PBMCs.

TCRdb's table, derived via immunoSEQ multiplex PCR, lists solely in-frame clones and lacks some. The sample carries 300,000 to 450,000 clones, 87% recorded once. The rearrangement uses TRBV19 and TRBJ1-2; maybe TRBD1 (5 bases). This TCR derives from a man aged 35 to 55 in a cohort exposed to, infected with or recovered from COVID-19 (not recorded which). The sample was PBMCs or T cells enriched from blood (not recorded which). As DNA, the CDR3 is TGTGCCAGTAGTGCAGGGTTTCCTGGCTACACCTTC. Translating gives CASSAGFPGYTF.